The 2 T cell receptor beta chains given below trace back to one sample, sequenced in a study of blood T cell repertoires in COVID-19. Clones were read by immunoSEQ multiplex PCR, and TCRdb kept only the in-frame ones, dropping some. Of 110,000 or so clones listed, about nine tenths are singletons. The sample comprised peripheral blood. Receptor source: a woman aged 45-65 years with acute or convalescent COVID-19.

The chain carries TRBV2 and TRBJ2-1; D unclear. The CDR3 sequence is 12 residues long. Trimming stripped 4 bases from V and 6 bases from J, with 7 bases between. Germline V gene data show CDR1 as SNHLY and CDR2 as FYNNEI. CDR3 sequence: CASSGQINEQFF. The DNA of the CDR3 is TGTGCCAGCAGTGGACAAATCAATGAGCAGTTCTTC.

The chain recombines TRBV4-1 with TRBJ2-1; 9 bases map to TRBD2. The J segment lost 8 bases and the V segment lost 2 bases, leaving 4 bases of the junction unmatched. Germline CDR1 and CDR2: MGHRA and YSYEKL. The CDR3 has 14 residues. The CDR3 nucleotides are TGCGCCAGCAGCCAACAGCGGGAGGTGGATGAGCAGTTCTTC. This encodes CASSQQREVDEQFF.